This paragraph covers one T cell receptor (beta chain) sequence. This clonotype showed up just once. No antigen is known for it. Base qualities are not recorded, but no much larger clone differs from it by a single base. This sample was included in a study of blood T cells in healthy people across ages (dated by TCRdb to the mid-2010s). Regarding the complete study: Template switching captured roughly one uniquely barcoded TCR beta cDNA molecule per two T cells in model experiments. Age-related changes in TCR beta repertoire diversity were measured in the study by deep sequencing normalized with unique cDNA molecular identifiers. Donors were grouped into four age groups: young (average roughly 15 years), middle-aged (less than 40), aged (around 66) and long-lived (82). To avoid experimental bias, donors of different ages were distributed randomly across sequencing lanes. For two donors (one aged 18 to 30 and one aged 80 or older), the study analyzed two additional independent replicas of 1 million unique cDNA reads from the same blood draw.

On the study overall, not on this receptor specifically: Observed TCR beta diversity per million T cells fell roughly linearly with age, and a significant reduction was already apparent by age about 43. Because donor CMV infection status was unknown, age-related changes in expanded clonotypes were potentially confounded. Conclusive comparison of naive and antigen-experienced compartments was prevented by the profiling of bulk unsorted PBMCs. The long-lived group showed more naive CD4+ T cells, fewer expanded clones and increased TCR diversity than the aged group, suggesting age selection. Estimates of total diversity based on one million sequenced T cells were regarded as lower bounds and as underestimates. Observed TCR beta diversity correlated strongly with the percentage of naive T cells measured by flow cytometry.

Libraries came from 5' RACE. Sequencing used an Illumina HiSeq 2500. A second PCR of 7 to 11 cycles was performed with a sample-barcoded 5' primer and a J-beta primer mix. Each TCR beta cDNA molecule received a unique molecular identifier from a template-switch 5' adaptor carrying 12 random nucleotides. At least 3 million CDR3-containing paired-end reads were obtained from each sample. The Mint cDNA synthesis kit, primed by a TRBC-specific oligonucleotide, was used to synthesize first-strand cDNA from all RNA. Following uracil-DNA glycosylase treatment, all cDNA underwent a first 18-cycle PCR with the universal primers M1SS and BC2_uni_R. As for how the authors treated the data: Each sample was normalized by randomly selecting 1 million high-quality reads, each carrying a distinct molecular identifier. Reads sharing molecular identifiers were discarded rather than binned into consensus sequences. MiTCR, with a Q25 quality threshold and the strictest error-elimination algorithm, was used for CDR3 identification, clonotype clustering and error correction. Lower-bound total TCR beta diversity was estimated with a nonparametric unseen species model using Euler transformation. The public reads were quality trimmed at Q25 with fastp and then assembled into clones with MiXCR by TCRdb, keeping productive beta chains. Merged by CDR3 protein, the rows form single entries marked with the most common genes and DNA. These V and J calls derive from TCRdb rather than the authors' analysis. This sample has roughly 830,000 distinct CDR3 sequences in its table, and 62% of those were observed once. The ten most abundant clones make up around 30% of the sample.

Systemically healthy Caucasian individuals from Russia, 35 to 50 in total and aged roughly 6 to 100 years, were included as donors. Ten milliliters of peripheral blood were collected from each donor into EDTA-treated Vacutainer tubes. Ficoll-Paque density-gradient centrifugation was used to isolate PBMCs, with at least 7 million per sample. Trizol reagent was used to extract total RNA from the PBMCs, yielding at least 5 micrograms per sample. The percentages of naive CD45RAhigh/CD27high T cells were determined by flow cytometry on a PBMC aliquot from every donor. The CDR3 starts with the cysteine, ends with the phenylalanine, and has 13 residues. Just the 39-base CDR3 DNA is kept, in frame starting at base 1. CDR1 DFQATT and CDR2 SNEGSKA were looked up in the germline V gene (reference sequence). The V and J ends are trimmed by 1 base and 6 bases, leaving 13 bases between them.

The chain is made from TRBV20-1 and TRBJ2-7; the D gene is possibly TRBD1 or TRBD2, each agreeing over 5 bases. The sequencing sample was made of blood. This TCR came from a young man in good health. The CDR3 is CSARARVGVEQYF. DNA sequence: TGCAGTGCTAGAGCCAGGGTCGGGGTCGAGCAGTACTTC.